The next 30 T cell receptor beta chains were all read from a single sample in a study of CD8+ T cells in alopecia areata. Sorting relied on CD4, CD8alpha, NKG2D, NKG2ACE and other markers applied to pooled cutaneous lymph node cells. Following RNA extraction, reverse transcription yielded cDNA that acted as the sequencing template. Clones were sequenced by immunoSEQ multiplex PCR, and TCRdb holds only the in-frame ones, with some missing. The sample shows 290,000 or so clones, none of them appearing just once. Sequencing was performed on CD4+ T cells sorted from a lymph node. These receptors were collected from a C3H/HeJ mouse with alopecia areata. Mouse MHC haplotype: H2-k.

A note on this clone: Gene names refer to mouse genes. The CDR3 loop reads CASGDGGQGNSDYTF. Incomplete CDR3 DNA: TGTGCCAGCGGTGATGGGGGACAGGGGAACTCC. V is TRBV13-2 and J is TRBJ1-2; 10 nucleotides match TRBD1. The read finishes 4 residues shy of the CDR3 end, and the germline J gene is used to complete it. Germline trimming cut 0 bases from V and 2 bases from J; bases unmatched to any gene: 1. The CDR3 totals 15 residues. Germline V CDR1 and CDR2: NNHNN, SYGAGS (reference sequence).

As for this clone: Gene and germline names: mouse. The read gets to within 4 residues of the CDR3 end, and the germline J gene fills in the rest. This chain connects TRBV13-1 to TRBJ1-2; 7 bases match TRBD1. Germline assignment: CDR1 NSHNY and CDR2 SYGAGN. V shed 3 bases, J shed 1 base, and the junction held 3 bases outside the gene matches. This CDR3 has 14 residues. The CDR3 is CASSATGKNSDYTF. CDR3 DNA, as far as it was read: TGTGCCAGCAGTGCGACAGGGAAAAACTCC.

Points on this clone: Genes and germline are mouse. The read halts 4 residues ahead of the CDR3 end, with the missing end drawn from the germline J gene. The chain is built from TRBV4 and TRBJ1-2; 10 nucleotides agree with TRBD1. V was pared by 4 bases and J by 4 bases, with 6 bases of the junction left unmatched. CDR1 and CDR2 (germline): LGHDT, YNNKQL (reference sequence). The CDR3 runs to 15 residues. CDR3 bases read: TGTGCCAGCAGCTCCTACGGACAGGGGGTCTCC. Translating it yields CASSSYGQGVS. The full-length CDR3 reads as CASSSYGQGVSDYTF.

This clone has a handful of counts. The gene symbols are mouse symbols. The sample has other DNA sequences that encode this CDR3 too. The covered CDR3 bases are TGTGCCTGGAGTCTAGGACTGGGGGGAAACTATGCT. Amino acids: CAWSLGLGGNYA. The full CDR3 protein is CAWSLGLGGNYAEQFF. The chain combines TRBV31 with TRBJ2-1; 11 nucleotides line up with TRBD2. With the read ending 4 residues before the CDR3 end, the germline J gene is used to fill in that end. The V segment lost 0 bases and the J segment 1 base; nucleotides outside the gene matches: 2. This CDR3 has 16 residues. Germline values: CDR1 GKSSPN, CDR2 SITVG. Filled out from reference TRBV31 and TRBJ2-1, the complete variable domain reads AQTIHQWPVAEIKAVGSPLSLGCTIKGKSSPNLYWYWQATGGTLQQLFYSITVGQVESVVQLNLSASRPKDDQFILSTEKLLLSHSGFYLCAWSLGLGGNYAEQFFGPGTRLTVL.

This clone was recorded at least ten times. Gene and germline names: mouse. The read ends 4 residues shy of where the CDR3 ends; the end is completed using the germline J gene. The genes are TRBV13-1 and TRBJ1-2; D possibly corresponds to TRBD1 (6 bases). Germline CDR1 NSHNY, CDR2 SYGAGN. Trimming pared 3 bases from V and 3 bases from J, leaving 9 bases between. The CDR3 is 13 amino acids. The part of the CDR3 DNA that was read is TGTGCCAGCAGTGTCCGGACAGACTCC. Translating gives CASSVRTDS. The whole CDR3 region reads CASSVRTDSDYTF.

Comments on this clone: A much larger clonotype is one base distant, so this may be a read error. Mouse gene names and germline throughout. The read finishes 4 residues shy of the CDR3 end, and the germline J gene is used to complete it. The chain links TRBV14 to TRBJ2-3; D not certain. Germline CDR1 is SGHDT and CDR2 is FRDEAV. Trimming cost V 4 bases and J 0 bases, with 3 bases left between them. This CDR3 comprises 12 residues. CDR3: CASSTSAETLYF. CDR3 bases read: TGTGCCAGCAGTACTAGTGCAGAA.

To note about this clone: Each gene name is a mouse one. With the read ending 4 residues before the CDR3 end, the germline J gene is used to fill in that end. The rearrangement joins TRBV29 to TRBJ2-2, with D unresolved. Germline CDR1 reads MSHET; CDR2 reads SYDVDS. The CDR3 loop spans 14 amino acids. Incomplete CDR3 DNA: TGTGCTAGCAGTTTATCGAAGGGTGACGGG. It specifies CASSLSKGDG. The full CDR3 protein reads CASSLSKGDGQLYF.

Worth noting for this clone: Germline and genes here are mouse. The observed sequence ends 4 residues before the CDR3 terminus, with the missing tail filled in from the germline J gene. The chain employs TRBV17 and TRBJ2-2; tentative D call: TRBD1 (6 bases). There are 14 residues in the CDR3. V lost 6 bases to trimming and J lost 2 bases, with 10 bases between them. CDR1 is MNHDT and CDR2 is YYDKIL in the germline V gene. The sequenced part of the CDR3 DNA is TGTGCTAGCAGGGAACAGGGCAACACCGGG. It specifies CASREQGNTG. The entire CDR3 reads CASREQGNTGQLYF.

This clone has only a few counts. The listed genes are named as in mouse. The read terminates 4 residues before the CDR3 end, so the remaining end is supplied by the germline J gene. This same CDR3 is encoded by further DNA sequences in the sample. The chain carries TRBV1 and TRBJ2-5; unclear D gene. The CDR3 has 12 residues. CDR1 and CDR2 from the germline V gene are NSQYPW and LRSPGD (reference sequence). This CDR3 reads CTCSAVEDTQYF. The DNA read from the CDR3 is TGCACCTGCAGTGCAGTGGAAGAC.

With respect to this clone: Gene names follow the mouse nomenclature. The CDR3 loop is CASRRTNSYNSPLYF. The part of the CDR3 DNA that was read is TGTGCCAGCAGAAGGACAAATTCCTATAATTCGCCC. The chain uses TRBV19 and TRBJ1-6; weak D call: TRBD1 (5 bases). The CDR3 goes on 3 residues after the read ends, and that part is filled in from the germline J gene. TRBJ1-6 belongs to the ORF category, with a function that is uncertain. Trimming took 5 bases from V and 0 from J, leaving 9 bases between them. Germline V CDR1 and CDR2: FNHDT, SITEND (reference sequence). The length of the CDR3 is 15 residues.

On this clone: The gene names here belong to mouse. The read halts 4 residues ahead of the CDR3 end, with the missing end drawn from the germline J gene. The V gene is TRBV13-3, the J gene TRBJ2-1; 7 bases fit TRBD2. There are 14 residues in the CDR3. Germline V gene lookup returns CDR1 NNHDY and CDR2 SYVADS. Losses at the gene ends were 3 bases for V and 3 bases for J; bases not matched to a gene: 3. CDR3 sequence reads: CASSVTGIYAEQFF. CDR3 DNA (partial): TGTGCCAGCAGTGTGACTGGGATCTATGCT.

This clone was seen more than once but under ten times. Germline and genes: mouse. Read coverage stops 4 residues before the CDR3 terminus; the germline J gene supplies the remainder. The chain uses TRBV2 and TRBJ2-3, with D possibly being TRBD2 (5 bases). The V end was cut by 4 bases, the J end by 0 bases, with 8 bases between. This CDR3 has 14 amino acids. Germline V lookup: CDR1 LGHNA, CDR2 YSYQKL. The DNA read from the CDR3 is TGTGCCAGCAGCCGCTGGGCTAGTGCAGAA. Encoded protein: CASSRWASAE. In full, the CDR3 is CASSRWASAETLYF.

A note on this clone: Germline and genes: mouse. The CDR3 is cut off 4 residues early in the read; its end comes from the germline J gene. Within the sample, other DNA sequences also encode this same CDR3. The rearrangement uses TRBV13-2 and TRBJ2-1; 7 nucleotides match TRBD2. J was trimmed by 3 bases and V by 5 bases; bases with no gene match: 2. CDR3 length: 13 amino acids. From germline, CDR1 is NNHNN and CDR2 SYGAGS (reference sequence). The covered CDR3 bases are TGTGCCAGCGGGCTGGGGGTCTATGCT. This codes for CASGLGVYA. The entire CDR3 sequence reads CASGLGVYAEQFF.

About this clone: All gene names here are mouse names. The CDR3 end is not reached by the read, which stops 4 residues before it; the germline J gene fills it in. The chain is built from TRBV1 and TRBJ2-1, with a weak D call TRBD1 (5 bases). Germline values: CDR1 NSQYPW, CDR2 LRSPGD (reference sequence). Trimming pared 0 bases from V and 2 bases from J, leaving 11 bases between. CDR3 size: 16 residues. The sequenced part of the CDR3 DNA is TGCACCTGCAGTGCAGATAAGGCAGGGTACTATGCT. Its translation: CTCSADKAGYYA. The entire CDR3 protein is CTCSADKAGYYAEQFF.

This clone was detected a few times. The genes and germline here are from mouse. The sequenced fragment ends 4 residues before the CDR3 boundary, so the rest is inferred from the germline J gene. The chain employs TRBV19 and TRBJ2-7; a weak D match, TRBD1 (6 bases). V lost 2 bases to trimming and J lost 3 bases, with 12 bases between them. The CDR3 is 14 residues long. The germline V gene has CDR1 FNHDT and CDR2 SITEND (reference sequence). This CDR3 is CASSMRGMVYEQYF. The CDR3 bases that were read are TGTGCCAGCAGTATGAGGGGGATGGTCTAT.

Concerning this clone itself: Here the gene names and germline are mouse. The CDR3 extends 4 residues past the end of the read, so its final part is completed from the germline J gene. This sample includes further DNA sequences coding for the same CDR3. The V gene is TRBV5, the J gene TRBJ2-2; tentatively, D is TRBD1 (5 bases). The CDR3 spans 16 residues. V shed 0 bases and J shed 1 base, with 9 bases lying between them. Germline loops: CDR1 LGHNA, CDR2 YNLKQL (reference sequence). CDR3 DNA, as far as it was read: TGTGCCAGCAGCCAAGATCGACAGAAAAACACCGGG. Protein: CASSQDRQKNTG. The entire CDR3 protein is CASSQDRQKNTGQLYF.

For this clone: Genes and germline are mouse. CDR3 DNA (partial): TGTGCCAGCAGCCAAGATGGGGTGGGCACCGGG. Its protein is CASSQDGVGTG. The entire CDR3 protein is CASSQDGVGTGQLYF. The rearrangement uses TRBV5 and TRBJ2-2, with TRBD2 as a possible D gene (5 bases). The read ends 4 residues early relative to the CDR3; the germline J gene fills the gap. Germline assignment: CDR1 LGHNA and CDR2 YNLKQL (reference sequence). This CDR3 has 15 residues. Trimming shortened V by 0 bases and J by 4 bases, and 9 bases separated the two germline ends.

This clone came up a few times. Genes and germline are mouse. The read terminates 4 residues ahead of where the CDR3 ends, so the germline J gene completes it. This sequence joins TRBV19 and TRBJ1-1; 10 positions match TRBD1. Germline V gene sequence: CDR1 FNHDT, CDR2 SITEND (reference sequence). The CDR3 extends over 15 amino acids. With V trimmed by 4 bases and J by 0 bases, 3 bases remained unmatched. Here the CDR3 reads CASSRDRGTNTEVFF. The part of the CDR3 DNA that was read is TGTGCCAGCAGTCGGGACAGGGGAACAAACACA.

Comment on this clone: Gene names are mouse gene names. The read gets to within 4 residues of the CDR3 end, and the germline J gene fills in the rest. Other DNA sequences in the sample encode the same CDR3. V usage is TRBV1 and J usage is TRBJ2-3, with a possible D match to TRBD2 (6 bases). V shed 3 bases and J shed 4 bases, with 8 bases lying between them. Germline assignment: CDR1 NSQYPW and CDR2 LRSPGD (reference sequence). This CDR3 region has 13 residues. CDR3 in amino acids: CTCSAGGPETLYF. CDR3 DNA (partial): TGCACCTGCAGTGCTGGGGGACCAGAA. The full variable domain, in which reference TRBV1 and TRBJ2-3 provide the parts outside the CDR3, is VTLLEQNPRWRLVPRGQAVNLRCILKNSQYPWMSWYQQDLQKQLQWLFTLRSPGDKEVKSLPGADYLATRVTDTELRLQVANMSQGRTLYCTCSAGGPETLYFGSGTRLTVL.

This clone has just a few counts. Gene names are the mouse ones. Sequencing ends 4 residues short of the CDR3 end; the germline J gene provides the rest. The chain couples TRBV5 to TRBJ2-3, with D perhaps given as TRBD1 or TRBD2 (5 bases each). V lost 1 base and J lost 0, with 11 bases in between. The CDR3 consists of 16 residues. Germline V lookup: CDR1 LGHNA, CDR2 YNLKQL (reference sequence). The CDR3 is CASSQGGAGSAETLYF. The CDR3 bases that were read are TGTGCCAGCAGCCAAGGGGGCGCGGGTAGTGCAGAA.

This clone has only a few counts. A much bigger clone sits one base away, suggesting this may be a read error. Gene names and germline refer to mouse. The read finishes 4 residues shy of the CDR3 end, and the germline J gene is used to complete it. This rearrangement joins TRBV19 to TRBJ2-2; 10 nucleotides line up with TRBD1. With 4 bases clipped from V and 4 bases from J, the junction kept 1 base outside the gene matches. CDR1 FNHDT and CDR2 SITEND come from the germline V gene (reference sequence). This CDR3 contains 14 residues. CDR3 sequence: CASSGTGVTGQLYF. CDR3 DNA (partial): TGTGCCAGCAGTGGGACAGGGGTCACCGGG. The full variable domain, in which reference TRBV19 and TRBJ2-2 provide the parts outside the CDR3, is GGIITQTPKFLIGQEGQKLTLKCQQNFNHDTMYWYRQDSGKGLRLIYYSITENDLQKGDLSEGYDASREKKSSFSLTVTSAQKNEMAVFLCASSGTGVTGQLYFGEGSKLTVL.

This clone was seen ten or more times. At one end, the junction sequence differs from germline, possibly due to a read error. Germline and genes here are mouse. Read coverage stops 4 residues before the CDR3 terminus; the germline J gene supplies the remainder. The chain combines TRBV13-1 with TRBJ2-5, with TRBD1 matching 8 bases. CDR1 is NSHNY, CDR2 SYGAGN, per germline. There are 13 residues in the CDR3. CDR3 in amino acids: CASGDRTGDTQYF. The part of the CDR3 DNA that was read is TGTGCCAGCGGTGATCGGACAGGGGAC.

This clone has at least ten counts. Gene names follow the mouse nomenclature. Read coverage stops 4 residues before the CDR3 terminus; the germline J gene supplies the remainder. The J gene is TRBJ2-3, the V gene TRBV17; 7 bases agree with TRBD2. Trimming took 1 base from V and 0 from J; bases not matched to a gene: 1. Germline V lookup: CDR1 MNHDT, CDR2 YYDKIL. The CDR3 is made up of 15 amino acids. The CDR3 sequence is CASSRVWGSAETLYF. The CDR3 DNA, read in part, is TGTGCTAGCAGTAGAGTCTGGGGGAGTGCAGAA. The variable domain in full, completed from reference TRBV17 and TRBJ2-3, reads DTTVKQNPRYKLARVGKPVNLICSQTMNHDTMYWYQKKPNQAPKLLLFYYDKILNREADTFEKFQSSRPNNSFCSLYIGSAGLEYSAMYLCASSRVWGSAETLYFGSGTRLTVL.

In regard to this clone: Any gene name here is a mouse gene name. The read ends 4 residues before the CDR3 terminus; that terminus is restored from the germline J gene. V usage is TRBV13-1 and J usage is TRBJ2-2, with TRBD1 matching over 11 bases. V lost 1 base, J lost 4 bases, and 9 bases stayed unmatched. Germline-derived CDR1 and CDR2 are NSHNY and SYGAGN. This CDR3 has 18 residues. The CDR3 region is CASSDLPGQGASTGQLYF. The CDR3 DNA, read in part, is TGTGCCAGCAGTGATCTCCCTGGACAGGGGGCAAGCACCGGG.

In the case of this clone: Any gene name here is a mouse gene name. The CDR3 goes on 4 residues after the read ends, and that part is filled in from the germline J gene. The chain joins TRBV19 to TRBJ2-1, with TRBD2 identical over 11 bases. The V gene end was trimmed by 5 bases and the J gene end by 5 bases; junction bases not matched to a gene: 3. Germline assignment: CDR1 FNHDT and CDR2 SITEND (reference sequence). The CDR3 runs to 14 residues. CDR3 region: CASRRDWGNAEQFF. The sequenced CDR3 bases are TGTGCCAGCAGACGGGACTGGGGGAATGCT.

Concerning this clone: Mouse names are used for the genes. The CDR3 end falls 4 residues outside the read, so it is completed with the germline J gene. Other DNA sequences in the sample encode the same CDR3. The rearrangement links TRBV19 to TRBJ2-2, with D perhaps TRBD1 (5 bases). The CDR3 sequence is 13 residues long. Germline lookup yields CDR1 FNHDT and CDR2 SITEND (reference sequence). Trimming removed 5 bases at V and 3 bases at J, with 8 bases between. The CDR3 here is CASSRGDTGQLYF. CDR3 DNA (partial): TGTGCCAGCAGCCGAGGGGACACCGGG.

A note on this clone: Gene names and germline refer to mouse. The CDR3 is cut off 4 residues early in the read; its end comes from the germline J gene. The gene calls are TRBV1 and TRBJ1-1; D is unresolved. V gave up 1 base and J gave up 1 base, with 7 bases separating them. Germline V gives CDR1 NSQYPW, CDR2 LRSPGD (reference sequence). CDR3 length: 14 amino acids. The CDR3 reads CTCSAVPGNTEVFF. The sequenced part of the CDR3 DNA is TGCACCTGCAGTGCAGTGCCAGGGAACACA.

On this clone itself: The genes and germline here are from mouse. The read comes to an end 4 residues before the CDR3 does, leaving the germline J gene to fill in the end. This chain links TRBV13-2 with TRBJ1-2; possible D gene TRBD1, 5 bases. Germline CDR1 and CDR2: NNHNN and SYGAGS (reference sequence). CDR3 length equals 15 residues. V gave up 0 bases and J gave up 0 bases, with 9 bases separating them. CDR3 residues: CASGDAGHANSDYTF. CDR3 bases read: TGTGCCAGCGGTGATGCCGGACACGCAAACTCC.

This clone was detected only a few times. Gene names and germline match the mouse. CDR3 protein: CASSMNRASDYTF. The part of the CDR3 DNA that was read is TGTGCCAGCAGTATGAACAGGGCCTCC. J is TRBJ1-2 and V is TRBV19; D perhaps matches TRBD1 (6 bases). The read comes to an end 4 residues before the CDR3 does, leaving the germline J gene to fill in the end. Trimming stripped 2 bases from V and 4 bases from J, with 9 bases between. This CDR3 is 13 amino acids long. Germline V CDR1 and CDR2: FNHDT, SITEND (reference sequence).

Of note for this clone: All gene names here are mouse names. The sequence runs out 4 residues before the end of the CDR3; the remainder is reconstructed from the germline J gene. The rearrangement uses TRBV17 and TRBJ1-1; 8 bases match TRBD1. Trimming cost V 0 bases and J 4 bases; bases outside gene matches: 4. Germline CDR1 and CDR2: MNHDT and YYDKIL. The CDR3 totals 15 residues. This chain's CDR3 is CASSRDLDRGTEVFF. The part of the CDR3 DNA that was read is TGTGCTAGCAGTAGAGACCTCGACAGGGGCACA.